This T cell receptor beta chain appears in the sequencing data of a study of identical twins. Overall study findings and caveats: Beta out-of-frame sequences showed weaker excess twin sharing.

With template switching, a universal primer site was added, and the cDNA carried unique molecular identifiers. MiXCR was run by TCRdb on the 5' RACE reads, yielding one entry per CDR3 protein. The sample contains 700,000 or so distinct CDR3 sequences, about 9.4% of which appear only once. Remarks on this clonotype: Antigen specificity is unknown.

This CDR3 contains 12 residues. Trimming took 5 bases from V and 6 from J, leaving 8 bases between them. CDR1 is SGHVS and CDR2 is FQNEAQ in the germline V gene. A further study also used this sample, focusing on yellow fever vaccine responses in identical twins.

The TCR was taken from a woman younger than 30 in good health. Material: PBMCs. V and J are TRBV7-8 and TRBJ2-1; the D is unclear. The CDR3 region has the DNA TGTGCCAGCAGCCGACTCAGCAATGAGCAGTTCTTC. This encodes CASSRLSNEQFF.